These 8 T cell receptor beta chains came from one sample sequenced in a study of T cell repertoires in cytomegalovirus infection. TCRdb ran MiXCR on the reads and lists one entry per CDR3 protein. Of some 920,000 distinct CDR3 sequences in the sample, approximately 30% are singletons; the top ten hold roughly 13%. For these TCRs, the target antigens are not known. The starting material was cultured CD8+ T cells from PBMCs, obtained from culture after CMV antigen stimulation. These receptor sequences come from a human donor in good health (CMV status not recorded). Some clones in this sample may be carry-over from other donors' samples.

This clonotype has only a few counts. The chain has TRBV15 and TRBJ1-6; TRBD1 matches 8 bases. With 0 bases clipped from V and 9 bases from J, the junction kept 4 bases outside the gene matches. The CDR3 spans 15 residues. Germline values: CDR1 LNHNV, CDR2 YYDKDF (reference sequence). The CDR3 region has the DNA TGTGCCACCAGCAGAGATGGACAGGGAGGTTCACCCCTCCACTTT. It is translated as CATSRDGQGGSPLHF.

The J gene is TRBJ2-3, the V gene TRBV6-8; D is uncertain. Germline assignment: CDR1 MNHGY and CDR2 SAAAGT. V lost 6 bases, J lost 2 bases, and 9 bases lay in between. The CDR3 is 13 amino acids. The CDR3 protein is CASRGRNTDTQYF. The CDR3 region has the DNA TGTGCCAGCAGGGGTCGAAACACAGATACGCAGTATTTT.

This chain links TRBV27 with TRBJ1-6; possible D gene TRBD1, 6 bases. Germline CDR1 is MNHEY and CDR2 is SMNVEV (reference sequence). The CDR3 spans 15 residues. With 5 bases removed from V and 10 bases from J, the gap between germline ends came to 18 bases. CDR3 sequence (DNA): TGTGCCAGCAGTCCTCAAAGGGGGGCTCGGTCACCCCTCCACTTT. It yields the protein CASSPQRGARSPLHF.

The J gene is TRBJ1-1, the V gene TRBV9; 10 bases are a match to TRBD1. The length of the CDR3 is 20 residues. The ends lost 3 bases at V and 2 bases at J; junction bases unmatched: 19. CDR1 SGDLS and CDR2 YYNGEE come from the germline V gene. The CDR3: CASSENPDPGQGRQNTEAFF. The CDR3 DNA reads TGTGCCAGCAGCGAGAACCCAGATCCGGGACAGGGGCGCCAAAACACTGAAGCTTTCTTT.

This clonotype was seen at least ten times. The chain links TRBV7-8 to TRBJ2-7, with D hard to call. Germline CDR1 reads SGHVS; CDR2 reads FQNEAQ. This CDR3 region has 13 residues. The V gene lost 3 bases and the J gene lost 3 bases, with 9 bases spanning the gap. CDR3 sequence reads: CASSLNSFYEQYF. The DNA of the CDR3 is TGTGCCAGCAGCTTGAACAGTTTCTACGAGCAGTACTTC.

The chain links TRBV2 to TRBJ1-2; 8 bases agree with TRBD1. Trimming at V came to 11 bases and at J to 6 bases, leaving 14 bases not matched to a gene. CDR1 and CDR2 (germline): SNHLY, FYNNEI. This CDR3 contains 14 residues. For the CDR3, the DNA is TGTGCCCCGGGCGGGACAGGTGGGACGGATGGCTACACCTTC. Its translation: CAPGGTGGTDGYTF.

The CDR3, as DNA: TGCAGTGCTGCGGTACCTGAGGGGTCCTACGAGCAGTACGTC. Translated, it gives CSAAVPEGSYEQYV. This rearrangement joins TRBV20-1 to TRBJ2-7; D might be TRBD1 or TRBD2, each matching 5 bases. Trimming took 5 bases from V and 1 from J, leaving 15 bases between them. Germline CDR1 reads DFQATT; CDR2 reads SNEGSKA (reference sequence). The CDR3 contains 14 residues.

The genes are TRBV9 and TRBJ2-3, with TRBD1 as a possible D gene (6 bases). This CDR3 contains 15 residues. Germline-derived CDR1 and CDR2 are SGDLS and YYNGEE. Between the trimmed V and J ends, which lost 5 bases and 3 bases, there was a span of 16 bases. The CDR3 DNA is TGTGCCAGCAGTACATCACAGGGTTTTACAGATACGCAGTATTTT. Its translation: CASSTSQGFTDTQYF.